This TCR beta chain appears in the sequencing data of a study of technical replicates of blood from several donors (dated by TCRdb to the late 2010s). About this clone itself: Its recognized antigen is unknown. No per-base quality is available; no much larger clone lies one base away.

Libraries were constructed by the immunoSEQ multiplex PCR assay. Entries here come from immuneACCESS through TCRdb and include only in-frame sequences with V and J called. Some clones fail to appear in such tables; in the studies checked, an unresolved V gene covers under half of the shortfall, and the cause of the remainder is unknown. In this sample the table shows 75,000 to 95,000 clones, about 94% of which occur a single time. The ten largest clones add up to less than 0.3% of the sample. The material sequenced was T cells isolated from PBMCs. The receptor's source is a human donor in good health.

The DNA sequence is given as TGCAGCGTTGAAGGACAGACGGACTATGGCTACACCTTC. It translates as CSVEGQTDYGYTF. This receptor chain uses TRBV29-1 and TRBJ1-2; TRBD1 is a weak D gene call, 5 bases matching. Inclusive of the bounding cysteine and phenylalanine, the CDR3 is 13 residues long. Only the CDR3 region is kept as DNA, spanning 39 bases read in frame from base 1. The trim is 1 base for V and 3 bases for J, with a gap of 9 bases between the germline ends. The germline V gene specifies SQVTM as CDR1 and ANQGSEA as CDR2.